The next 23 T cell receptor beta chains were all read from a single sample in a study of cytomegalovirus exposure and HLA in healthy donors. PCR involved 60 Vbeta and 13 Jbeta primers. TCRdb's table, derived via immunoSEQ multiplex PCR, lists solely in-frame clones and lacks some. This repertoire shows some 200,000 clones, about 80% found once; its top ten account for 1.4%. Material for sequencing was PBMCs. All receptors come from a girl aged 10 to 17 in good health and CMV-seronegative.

This chain's CDR3 is CASSVGGTSREQYF. CDR3 DNA: TGTGCCAGCAGCGTAGGAGGGACTAGCCGCGAGCAGTACTTC. The gene calls are TRBV9 and TRBJ2-7, with 9 bases fitting TRBD2. Germline CDR1 reads SGDLS; CDR2 reads YYNGEE. V was pared by 0 bases and J by 6 bases, with 4 bases of the junction left unmatched. The CDR3 length is 14 residues. The full variable domain, with the rest looked up from reference TRBV9 and TRBJ2-7, is DSGVTQTPKHLITATGQRVTLRCSPRSGDLSVYWYQQSLDQGLQFLIQYYNGEERAKGNILERFSAQQFPDLHSELNLSSLELGDSALYFCASSVGGTSREQYFGPGTRLTVT.

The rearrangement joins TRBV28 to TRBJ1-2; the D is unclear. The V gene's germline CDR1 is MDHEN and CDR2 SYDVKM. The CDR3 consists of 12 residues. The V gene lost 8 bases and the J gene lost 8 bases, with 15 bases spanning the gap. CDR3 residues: CASQNGGLGYTF. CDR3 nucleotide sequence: TGTGCCAGCCAAAACGGAGGGCTCGGCTACACCTTC.

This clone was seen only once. CDR3 amino acids: CASRNRAGETQYF. In nucleotides, the CDR3 is TGTGCCAGTCGAAACAGGGCAGGGGAGACCCAGTACTTC. The V and J genes are TRBV19 and TRBJ2-5, with D tentatively TRBD1 (6 bases). The germline V gene encodes CDR1 LNHDA and CDR2 SQIVND (reference sequence). The CDR3 loop spans 13 amino acids. V was trimmed by 8 bases and J by 5 bases, leaving 15 bases between them.

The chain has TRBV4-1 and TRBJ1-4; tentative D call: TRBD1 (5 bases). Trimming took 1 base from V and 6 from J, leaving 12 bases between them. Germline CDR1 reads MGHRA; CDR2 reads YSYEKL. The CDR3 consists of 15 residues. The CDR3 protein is CASSQVPGHDEKLFF. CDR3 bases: TGCGCCAGCAGCCAAGTCCCAGGGCACGATGAAAAACTGTTTTTT.

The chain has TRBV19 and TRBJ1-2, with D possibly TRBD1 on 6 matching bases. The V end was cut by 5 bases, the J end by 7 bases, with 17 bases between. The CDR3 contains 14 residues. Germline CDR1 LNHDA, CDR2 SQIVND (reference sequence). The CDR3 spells CASSSWTVTGGYTF. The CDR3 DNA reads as TGTGCCAGTAGTTCGTGGACAGTGACGGGTGGCTACACCTTC.

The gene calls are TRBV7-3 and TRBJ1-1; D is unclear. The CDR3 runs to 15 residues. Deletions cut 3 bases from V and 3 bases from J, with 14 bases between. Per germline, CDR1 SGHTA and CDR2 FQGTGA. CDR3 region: CASSLYGDVYTEAFF. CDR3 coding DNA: TGTGCCAGCAGCTTGTACGGGGATGTTTACACTGAAGCTTTCTTT.

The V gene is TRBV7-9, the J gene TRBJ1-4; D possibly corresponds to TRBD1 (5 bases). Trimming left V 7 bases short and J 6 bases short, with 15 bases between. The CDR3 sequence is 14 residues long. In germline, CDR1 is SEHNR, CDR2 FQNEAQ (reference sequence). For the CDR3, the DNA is TGTGCCAGCACCACGCAGGGTCCGGATGAAAAACTGTTTTTT. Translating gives CASTTQGPDEKLFF.

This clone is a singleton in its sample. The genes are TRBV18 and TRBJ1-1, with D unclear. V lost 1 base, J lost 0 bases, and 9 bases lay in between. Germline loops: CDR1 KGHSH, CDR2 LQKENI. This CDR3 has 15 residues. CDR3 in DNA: TGTGCCAGCTCACCACGTCCAGAAATGAACACTGAAGCTTTCTTT. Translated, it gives CASSPRPEMNTEAFF.

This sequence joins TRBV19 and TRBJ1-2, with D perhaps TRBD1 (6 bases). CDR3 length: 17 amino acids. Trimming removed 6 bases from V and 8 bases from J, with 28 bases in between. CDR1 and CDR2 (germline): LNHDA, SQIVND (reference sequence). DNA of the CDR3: TGTGCCAGTAGCATGACAGGCCCGTTCATCGGCCCTCGGGGCTACACCTTC. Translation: CASSMTGPFIGPRGYTF.

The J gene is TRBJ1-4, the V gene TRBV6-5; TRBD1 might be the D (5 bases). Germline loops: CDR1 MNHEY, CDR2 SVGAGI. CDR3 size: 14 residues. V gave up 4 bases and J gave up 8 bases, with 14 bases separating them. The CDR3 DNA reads TGTGCCAGCAGTTCCGGGACGGAGGGCGAAAAACTGTTTTTT. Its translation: CASSSGTEGEKLFF.

The CDR3 protein is CASSLFGLATNTGELFF. As DNA, the CDR3 is TGCGCCAGCAGCTTGTTTGGGCTAGCAACGAACACCGGGGAGCTGTTTTTT. The chain couples TRBV5-1 to TRBJ2-2, with a weak D call TRBD2 (5 bases). V lost 1 base, J lost 0 bases, and 13 bases lay in between. Germline loops: CDR1 SGHRS, CDR2 YFSETQ. This CDR3 spans 17 amino acids.

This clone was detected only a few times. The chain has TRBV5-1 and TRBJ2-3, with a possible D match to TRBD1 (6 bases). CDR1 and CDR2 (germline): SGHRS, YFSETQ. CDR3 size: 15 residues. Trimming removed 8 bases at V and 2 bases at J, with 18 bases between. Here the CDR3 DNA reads TGCGCCAGTAGGAGGACAGTCGCTTCCACAGATACGCAGTATTTT. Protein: CASRRTVASTDTQYF.

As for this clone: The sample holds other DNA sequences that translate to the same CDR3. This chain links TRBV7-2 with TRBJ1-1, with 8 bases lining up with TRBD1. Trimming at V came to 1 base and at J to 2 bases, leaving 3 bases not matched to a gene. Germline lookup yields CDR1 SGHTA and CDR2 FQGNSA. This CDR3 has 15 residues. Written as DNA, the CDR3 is TGTGCCAGCAGCTTAGTTCAGGGGGCAAACACTGAAGCTTTCTTT. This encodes CASSLVQGANTEAFF.

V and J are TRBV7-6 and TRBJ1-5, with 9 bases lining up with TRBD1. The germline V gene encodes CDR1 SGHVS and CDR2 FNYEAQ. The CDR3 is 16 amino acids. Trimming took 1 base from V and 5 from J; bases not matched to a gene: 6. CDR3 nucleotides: TGTGCCAGCAGCTTAGAAGGGACAGGGCACCATCAGCCCCAGCATTTT. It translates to CASSLEGTGHHQPQHF.

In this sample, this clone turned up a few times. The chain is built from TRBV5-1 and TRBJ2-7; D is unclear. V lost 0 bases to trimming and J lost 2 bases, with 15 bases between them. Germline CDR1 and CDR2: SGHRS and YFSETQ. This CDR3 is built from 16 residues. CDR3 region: CASSLGSSVQTYEQYF. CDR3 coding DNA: TGCGCCAGCAGCTTGGGTTCGTCAGTACAGACCTACGAGCAGTACTTC. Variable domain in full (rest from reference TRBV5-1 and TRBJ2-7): KAGVTQTPRYLIKTRGQQVTLSCSPISGHRSVSWYQQTPGQGLQFLFEYFSETQRNKGNFPGRFSGRQFSNSRSEMNVSTLELGDSALYLCASSLGSSVQTYEQYFGPGTRLTVT.

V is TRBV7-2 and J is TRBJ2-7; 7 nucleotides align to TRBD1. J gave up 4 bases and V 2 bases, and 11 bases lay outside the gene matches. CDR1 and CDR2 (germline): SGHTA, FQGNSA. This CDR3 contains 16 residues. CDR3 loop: CASSLPQGQPLYEQYF. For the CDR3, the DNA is TGTGCCAGCAGCTTACCCCAGGGACAGCCACTATACGAGCAGTACTTC. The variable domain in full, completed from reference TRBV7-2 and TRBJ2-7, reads GAGVSQSPSNKVTEKGKDVELRCDPISGHTALYWYRQSLGQGLEFLIYFQGNSAPDKSGLPSDRFSAERTGGSVSTLTIQRTQQEDSAVYLCASSLPQGQPLYEQYFGPGTRLTVT.

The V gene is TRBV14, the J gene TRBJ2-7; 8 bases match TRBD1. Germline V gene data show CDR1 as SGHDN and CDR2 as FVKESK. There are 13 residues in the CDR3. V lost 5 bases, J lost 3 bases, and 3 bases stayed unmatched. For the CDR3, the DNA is TGTGCCAGCAGCGGACAGGGCCGCTACGAGCAGTACTTC. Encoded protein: CASSGQGRYEQYF.

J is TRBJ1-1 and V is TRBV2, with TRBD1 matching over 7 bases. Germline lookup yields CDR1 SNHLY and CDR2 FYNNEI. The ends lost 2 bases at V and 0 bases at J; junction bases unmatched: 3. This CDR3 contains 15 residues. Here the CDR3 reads CASSELGQMNTEAFF. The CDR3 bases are TGTGCCAGCAGTGAACTGGGACAGATGAACACTGAAGCTTTCTTT.

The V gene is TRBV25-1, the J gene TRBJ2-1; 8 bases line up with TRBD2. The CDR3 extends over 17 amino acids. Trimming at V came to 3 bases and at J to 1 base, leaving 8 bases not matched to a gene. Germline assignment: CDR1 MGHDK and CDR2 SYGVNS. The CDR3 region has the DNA TGTGCCAGCAGTGAGTCCCCCGGGACTAGTTCCTACAATGAGCAGTTCTTC. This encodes CASSESPGTSSYNEQFF.

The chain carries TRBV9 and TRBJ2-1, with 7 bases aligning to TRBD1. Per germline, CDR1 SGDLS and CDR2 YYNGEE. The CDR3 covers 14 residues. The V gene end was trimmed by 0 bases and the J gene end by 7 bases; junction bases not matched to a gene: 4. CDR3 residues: CASSVERGLNEQFF. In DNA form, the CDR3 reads TGTGCCAGCAGCGTAGAGAGGGGGCTAAATGAGCAGTTCTTC.

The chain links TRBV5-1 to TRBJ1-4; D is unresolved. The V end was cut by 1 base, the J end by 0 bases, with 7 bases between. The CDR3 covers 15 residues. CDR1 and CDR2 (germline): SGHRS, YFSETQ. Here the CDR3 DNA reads TGCGCCAGCAGCTTGTCTCGGGCAACTAATGAAAAACTGTTTTTT. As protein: CASSLSRATNEKLFF.

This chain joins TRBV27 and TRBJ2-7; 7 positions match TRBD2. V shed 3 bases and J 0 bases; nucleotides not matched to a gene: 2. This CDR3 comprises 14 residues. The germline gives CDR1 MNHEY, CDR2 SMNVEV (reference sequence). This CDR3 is CASSFGGSSYEQYF. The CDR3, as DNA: TGTGCCAGCAGTTTCGGGGGGAGCTCCTACGAGCAGTACTTC.

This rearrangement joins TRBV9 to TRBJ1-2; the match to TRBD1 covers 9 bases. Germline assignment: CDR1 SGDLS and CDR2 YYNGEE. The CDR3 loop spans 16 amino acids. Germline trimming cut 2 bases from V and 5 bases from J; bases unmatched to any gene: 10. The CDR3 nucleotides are TGTGCCAGCAGCGTTGGACAGGGGATCGATTTATATGGCTACACCTTC. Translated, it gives CASSVGQGIDLYGYTF.